This is a list of T cell receptor beta chains from one sample in a study of T cells in Graves' hyperthyroidism and ophthalmopathy. TCRdb itself ran the multiplex PCR reads through MiXCR, one entry per CDR3 protein. This sample has 450,000 to 600,000 distinct CDR3 sequences, with 15% to 20% found just once. The source material was blood. The receptors originated from a man between 35 and 55 years old with Graves' ophthalmopathy. CDR3s include the opening cysteine and the closing phenylalanine or tryptophan.

v_call cdr3_aa
TRBV6-2/TRBV6-3 CASTTDRNSYEQYF
TRBV7-2 CASSSSGSTDTQYF
TRBV5-1 CASSADQPSETQYF
TRBV20-1 CSASLLTSYNEQFF
TRBV20-1 CSARGGGGAEGRSYNEQFF
TRBV5-1 CASSLAGAGANYGYTF
TRBV28 CASSRDRPYEQYF
TRBV6-2/TRBV6-3 CASTSGTGLLAFF
TRBV11-3 CASSPGLAGEATSTDTQYF
TRBV7-2 CASSLVGTGASLGADTQYF
TRBV11-2 CASSLGFLAGGLEQFF
TRBV7-9 CASSLAGARMTGSGLELFF
TRBV20-1 CSARLWGLMDEQFF
TRBV5-4 CASSFRDRVYGYTF
TRBV14 CASSQINYRAPTEAFF
TRBV7-8 CASSLRAQLNRGNSPLHF
TRBV2 CASTKGPQETQYF
TRBV29-1 CSVSQGLSNQPQHF
TRBV10-3 CAIESGNTIYF
TRBV28 CASSSSTGAQYF
TRBV30 CAWSRKGAIPDTQYF
TRBV12-3/TRBV12-4 CASSPHGRAGLRAFF
TRBV20-1 CSARSTRQGYNEQFF
TRBV6-1 CASIPGTSRDTQYF
TRBV20-1 CSAREVTNSGNTIYF
TRBV11-2 CASGLDVVIAGSRGETQYF
TRBV29-1 CSVEDPGQSSYNEQFF
TRBV10-3 CAISTGFGGTEAFF
TRBV2 CASSGDAGDQPQHF
TRBV6-1 CASSEALRVWDNYEQYF
TRBV10-2 CASSEVSSGGGEQFF
TRBV7-9 CASSSGTDPHEQFF
TRBV5-1 CASSPGTSGGGDTQYF
TRBV7-9 CASSLVGRTSRGEQFF
TRBV27 CASSEGVGQFF
TRBV5-1 CASSAGTSGRTTDTQYF
TRBV27 CASSLQGWMVKVGREINEQYF
TRBV2 CASSEGREGFF
TRBV29-1 CSVESGRGGEQFF
TRBV7-2 CASSLEGAPDAFF
TRBV6-5 CASSYSGFNTGELFF
TRBV7-2 CASSSLGTNEKLFF
TRBV29-1 CSVPVFGAYNEQFF
TRBV9 CASSVGGGSDTQYF
TRBV5-4 CASSTGGRETQYF
TRBV27 CASSFGGLGGQTQYF
TRBV4-1 CASSQTSRQETQYF
TRBV19 CASSIGGGGRKQFF
TRBV20-1 CSARPSFEGETQYF
TRBV10-3 CAAEDGGSYEQYF